Each of the 14 T cell receptor beta chains below was sequenced from the same sample in a study of PD-L1 blockade in urothelial cancer. Clones were sequenced by immunoSEQ multiplex PCR, and TCRdb holds only the in-frame ones, with some missing. The sample lists about 95,000 clones; nearly 90% were seen once. Documented time point: pretreatment peripheral blood. Sequenced here: PBMCs, sampled around atezolizumab (anti-PD-L1) treatment. The receptors come from a man aged 55 to 70 with urothelial cancer.

The chain uses TRBV4-1 and TRBJ2-3, with 12 bases matching TRBD2. The CDR3 runs 17 residues. In germline, CDR1 is MGHRA, CDR2 YSYEKL. V trimming: 2 bases; J trimming: 4 bases; junction bases outside the gene matches: 7. The DNA for the CDR3 is TGCGCCAGCAGCCAAACGACTAGCGGGAGTTTGTCAGATACGCAGTATTTT. It translates to CASSQTTSGSLSDTQYF.

The J gene is TRBJ1-1, the V gene TRBV5-1, with TRBD1 matching 10 bases. The V gene end was trimmed by 4 bases and the J gene end by 6 bases; junction bases not matched to a gene: 6. CDR1 and CDR2 from the germline V gene are SGHRS and YFSETQ. This CDR3 is built from 14 residues. The CDR3 coding sequence is TGCGCCAGCAGCCAGGGACAGGGGTATGCTGAAGCTTTCTTT. It encodes CASSQGQGYAEAFF.

The chain is built from TRBV7-9 and TRBJ2-5; 8 bases agree with TRBD2. The CDR3 contains 14 residues. The trim removed 1 base at V and 8 bases at J, leaving 6 bases unmatched. Germline assignment: CDR1 SEHNR and CDR2 FQNEAQ (reference sequence). The CDR3 DNA reads TGTGCCAGCAGCTTAGACGGGACTAGTCGTACCCAGTACTTC. It yields the protein CASSLDGTSRTQYF.

V gene TRBV19 combines with J gene TRBJ2-7, with 10 bases matching TRBD2. Germline assignment: CDR1 LNHDA and CDR2 SQIVND (reference sequence). V lost 2 bases to trimming and J lost 4 bases; unmatched junction nucleotides: 8. The CDR3 has 16 amino acids. This chain's CDR3 is CASSISASGRLYEQYF. DNA of the CDR3: TGTGCCAGTAGTATATCTGCTAGCGGGAGATTATACGAGCAGTACTTC.

The J gene is TRBJ2-7, the V gene TRBV19; 7 nucleotides match TRBD1. Germline V gene lookup returns CDR1 LNHDA and CDR2 SQIVND (reference sequence). The V and J ends lost 9 bases and 1 base, in that order; junction bases with no gene match: 3. The CDR3 has 12 amino acids. CDR3 loop: CARTGSSYEQYF. CDR3 bases: TGTGCCAGGACAGGGAGTTCCTACGAGCAGTACTTC.

The chain links TRBV19 to TRBJ1-2; TRBD1 matches 7 bases. CDR3 length: 14 residues. With 5 bases clipped from V and 5 bases from J, the junction kept 8 bases outside the gene matches. The germline CDR1 and CDR2 sequences are LNHDA and SQIVND (reference sequence). CDR3 DNA: TGTGCCAGTAGTGAGGGGGCGCTCTGGTATGGCTACACCTTC. Residues: CASSEGALWYGYTF.

The V call is TRBV27, the J call TRBJ2-5, with 7 bases matching TRBD1. The junction had 7 bases not matched to a gene; V was cut back by 7 bases and J by 5 bases. The CDR3 runs 13 residues. In germline, CDR1 is MNHEY, CDR2 SMNVEV (reference sequence). CDR3 in DNA: TGTGCCAGCACCGACAGGGTGGGTGAGACCCAGTACTTC. This gives the protein CASTDRVGETQYF.

The chain links TRBV18 to TRBJ2-1, with 8 bases that match TRBD2. This CDR3 is 16 amino acids long. V trimming: 3 bases; J trimming: 5 bases; junction bases outside the gene matches: 9. Germline V gene sequence: CDR1 KGHSH, CDR2 LQKENI. CDR3 DNA: TGTGCCAGCTCACCCCTCGGGGGGGGTTTCAACAATGAGCAGTTCTTC. Amino acids: CASSPLGGGFNNEQFF.

The chain employs TRBV2 and TRBJ2-3; D remains unclear. CDR1 SNHLY and CDR2 FYNNEI come from the germline V gene. CDR3 length: 15 amino acids. V dropped 4 bases and J dropped 0 bases, with 11 bases sitting between them. The CDR3 DNA reads TGTGCCAGCAGTGGTCTCAGGTCAAGCACAGATACGCAGTATTTT. Translation gives CASSGLRSSTDTQYF.

Written as DNA, the CDR3 is TGTGCCAGCAGCCTTACCTACAATGAGCAGTTCTTC. This sequence encodes CASSLTYNEQFF. The chain combines TRBV28 with TRBJ2-1; the D is unclear. V lost 6 bases to trimming and J lost 2 bases, with 5 bases between them. Germline CDR1 and CDR2: MDHEN and SYDVKM. The CDR3 spans 12 residues.

This rearrangement joins TRBV5-6 to TRBJ1-3; 10 nucleotides align to TRBD1. Germline loops: CDR1 SGHDT, CDR2 YYEEEE. V trimming: 4 bases; J trimming: 4 bases; junction bases outside the gene matches: 5. The CDR3 extends over 15 amino acids. The CDR3 sequence: CASSAGQGTGNTIYF. CDR3 nucleotide sequence: TGTGCCAGCAGCGCGGGACAGGGGACCGGAAACACCATATATTTT. Variable domain in full (rest from reference TRBV5-6 and TRBJ1-3): DAGVTQSPTHLIKTRGQQVTLRCSPKSGHDTVSWYQQALGQGPQFIFQYYEEEERQRGNFPDRFSGHQFPNYSSELNVNALLLGDSALYLCASSAGQGTGNTIYFGEGSWLTVV.

The V call is TRBV18, the J call TRBJ2-1; TRBD2 matches 7 bases. Germline values: CDR1 KGHSH, CDR2 LQKENI. The V segment lost 3 bases and the J segment 5 bases; nucleotides outside the gene matches: 13. The CDR3 contains 17 residues. The CDR3 here is CASSPGTIRSSHNEQFF. The CDR3 DNA reads as TGTGCCAGCTCACCGGGGACTATCCGGTCCTCACACAATGAGCAGTTCTTC.

This chain connects TRBV5-1 to TRBJ2-7; D perhaps matches TRBD2 (6 bases). Trimming shortened V by 4 bases and J by 1 base, and 18 bases separated the two germline ends. This CDR3 region has 16 residues. The germline V gene encodes CDR1 SGHRS and CDR2 YFSETQ. The CDR3 DNA is TGCGCCAGCAGCCACGGTCGGGGCGCGGGGTCCTACGAGCAGTACTTC. Protein: CASSHGRGAGSYEQYF.

This chain uses TRBV7-2 with TRBJ1-3; the match to TRBD1 covers 9 bases. V shed 5 bases and J 8 bases; nucleotides not matched to a gene: 4. The CDR3 covers 13 residues. The germline V gene has CDR1 SGHTA and CDR2 FQGNSA. CDR3 bases: TGTGCCAGCAGCCTACAGGGGGCGGACACCATATATTTT. This sequence encodes CASSLQGADTIYF.